This TCR beta chain was captured in a study of early T cells in non-severe SARS-CoV-2 infection. As part of library construction, unique molecular identifiers were attached to individual cDNA molecules. Each CDR3 protein is one row after TCRdb ran MiXCR on the 5' RACE reads. The repertoire holds about 60,000 distinct CDR3 sequences, with under 15% as singletons. This clonotype has at least ten counts. Antigen specificity is unknown. The study, taken as a whole, reports: VDJdb-based matching was biased toward anti-spike CD8 responses and missed private and CD4 specificities.

The germline gives CDR1 SEHNR, CDR2 FQNEAQ (reference sequence). The V and J ends lost 2 bases and 1 base respectively, with 12 bases between them. The CDR3 runs 15 residues. Sequences were obtained from whole blood. The source is an adult who was a healthcare worker with PCR-confirmed SARS-CoV-2 infection or an uninfected control (not recorded which). The chain employs TRBV7-9 and TRBJ2-7; possible D gene TRBD2, 7 bases. The CDR3 DNA reads TGTGCCAGCAGCTTAACGGGGGGCCGGTCCTACGAGCAGTACTTC. It codes for CASSLTGGRSYEQYF.